What follows are 10 T cell receptor beta chains derived from one specimen sequenced in a study of T cell repertoires in cytomegalovirus infection (dated by TCRdb to the late 2010s). Sequencing instrument: Illumina HiSeq 1500. TCRdb applied fastp at Q25 and MiXCR to the public reads, then kept only in-frame beta chains. Every CDR3 protein is listed once, alongside the most common genes and DNA of its rows. This sample lists 350,000 to 450,000 distinct CDR3 sequences; around 18% were detected once. Jointly, the top ten make up less than 9.5% of the sample. Sequencing input: PBMCs. The receptor source for this set is a human donor in good health (CMV status not recorded). Some clones in this sample may be carry-over from other donors' samples.

This clonotype was seen ten or more times. The genes are TRBV7-2 and TRBJ2-5, with 10 bases fitting TRBD2. Losses at the gene ends were 5 bases for V and 0 bases for J; bases not matched to a gene: 9. The CDR3 runs 17 residues. CDR1 and CDR2 (germline): SGHTA, FQGNSA. CDR3: CASSPGRSGGDQETQYF. CDR3 nucleotide sequence: TGTGCCAGCAGCCCAGGGCGGAGCGGGGGGGACCAAGAGACCCAGTACTTC.

The table lists this clonotype with a few counts. The chain has TRBV4-1 and TRBJ2-1, with 8 nucleotides matching TRBD2. CDR3 length: 16 amino acids. Germline lookup yields CDR1 MGHRA and CDR2 YSYEKL. Trimming took 4 bases from V and 4 from J; bases not matched to a gene: 9. In nucleotides, the CDR3 is TGCGCCAGCAGCCCTAACCCAGCGGGGGAATACAATGAGCAGTTCTTC. Protein: CASSPNPAGEYNEQFF.

Only one count was recorded for this clonotype. The chain links TRBV7-2 to TRBJ2-1; D might be TRBD2 (6 bases). Trimming left V 7 bases short and J 4 bases short, with 17 bases between. This CDR3 comprises 15 residues. The germline gives CDR1 SGHTA, CDR2 FQGNSA. In DNA form, the CDR3 reads TGTGCCAGCACCAATCGCTTAGCGGCGTACAATGAGCAGTTCTTC. Encoded protein: CASTNRLAAYNEQFF.

There are many counts of this clonotype. The rearrangement joins TRBV7-6 to TRBJ1-1, with D possibly being TRBD1 (5 bases). This CDR3 has 13 residues. The germline V gene encodes CDR1 SGHVS and CDR2 FNYEAQ. The ends were cut back, 5 bases at V and 7 bases at J, with 14 bases in the middle. The CDR3 loop is CASSRNRDGEAFF. The CDR3 coding sequence is TGTGCCAGCAGCCGAAATCGGGACGGTGAAGCTTTCTTT.

This clonotype showed up many times. The rearrangement uses TRBV6-1 and TRBJ2-3; D perhaps matches TRBD2 (5 bases). Between the trimmed V and J ends, which lost 10 bases and 2 bases, there was a span of 16 bases. Per germline, CDR1 MNHNS and CDR2 SASEGT. The CDR3 spans 14 residues. The DNA of the CDR3 is TGTGCCACCTCTCTGGCGGAGGCCACAGATACGCAGTATTTT. This sequence encodes CATSLAEATDTQYF.

J is TRBJ1-5 and V is TRBV6-5; D gene unclear. Germline loops: CDR1 MNHEY, CDR2 SVGAGI. The length of the CDR3 is 15 residues. Trimming pared 4 bases from V and 2 bases from J, leaving 12 bases between. In DNA form, the CDR3 reads TGTGCCAGCAGTTGGTCTACCGAGGGCAATCAGCCCCAGCATTTT. Encoded protein: CASSWSTEGNQPQHF.

This clonotype was observed at least ten times. This sequence joins TRBV7-2 and TRBJ2-7; D remains ambiguous. The V end was cut by 5 bases, the J end by 6 bases, with 14 bases between. The CDR3 extends over 13 amino acids. Germline CDR1 reads SGHTA; CDR2 reads FQGNSA. CDR3 sequence: CASSRPPTGEQYF. CDR3 DNA: TGTGCCAGCAGCCGACCCCCCACCGGCGAGCAGTACTTC.

This clonotype came up a few times. The rearrangement links TRBV6-6 to TRBJ1-6; D remains ambiguous. Trimming removed 6 bases from V and 4 bases from J, with 7 bases in between. CDR1 is MNHNY and CDR2 is SVGAGI in the germline V gene (reference sequence). The CDR3 loop spans 13 amino acids. The CDR3 protein is CASRAAYNSPLHF. CDR3 bases: TGTGCCAGCAGGGCGGCTTATAATTCACCCCTCCACTTT.

V gene TRBV5-1 combines with J gene TRBJ2-1; 10 bases fit TRBD1. The V gene end was trimmed by 4 bases and the J gene end by 5 bases; junction bases not matched to a gene: 3. Germline assignment: CDR1 SGHRS and CDR2 YFSETQ. The CDR3 covers 14 residues. The CDR3 reads CASSAGQGHNEQFF. The CDR3 coding sequence is TGCGCCAGCAGCGCGGGACAGGGGCACAATGAGCAGTTCTTC.

This clonotype was found a few times. The chain combines TRBV2 with TRBJ1-5; TRBD1 aligns across 7 bases. The CDR3 totals 15 residues. J was trimmed by 4 bases and V by 4 bases; bases with no gene match: 7. Germline V gene sequence: CDR1 SNHLY, CDR2 FYNNEI. CDR3 residues: CASSGRQGGNQPQHF. The CDR3 DNA reads TGTGCCAGCAGTGGGAGACAGGGAGGGAATCAGCCCCAGCATTTT.